This TCR beta chain emerged from a study of blood T cell repertoires in COVID-19. On the study more broadly: The United States, Italy and Spain provided the acute and convalescent COVID-19 samples. T cells, B-cell-depleted T cells, or PBMCs supplied cDNA or gDNA.

Germline V CDR1 and CDR2: MNHNY, SVGAGI (reference sequence). This CDR3 region has 15 residues. Trimming removed 5 bases from V and 4 bases from J, with 12 bases in between. Original handling: Reference gene primer amplification in the assay estimated nucleated cell counts. Libraries were prepared by immunoSEQ multiplex PCR; TCRdb keeps only in-frame clonotypes and omits some of them. The DNA gave D and trimming, while V, J and clone size come from that table. The table shows more than 140,000 clones, with about 83% occurring only once. The sequenced material came from peripheral blood. The V call is TRBV6-6, the J call TRBJ2-6, with D tentatively TRBD1 (6 bases). This TCR came from a human donor in a cohort sampled during active COVID-19. CDR3 DNA sequence: TGTGCCAGCAGTACTCCAGGGGCCGGGGCCAACGTCCTGACTTTC. It specifies CASSTPGAGANVLTF.